This T cell receptor (beta chain) was recorded in a study of CD8+CD57+ T cells in acquired aplastic anemia. Study-level results: Controls and patients did not differ significantly in CD8+ Simpson's diversity.

The ends were cut back, 5 bases at V and 5 bases at J, with 7 bases in the middle. CDR1 is WSHSY, CDR2 SAAADI, per germline. This CDR3 has 11 amino acids. With respect to this clonotype: Antigen specificity is unknown.

The study profiled TCR beta VDJ and CDR3 using genomic DNA as template. TCRdb reprocessed the reads via MiXCR and lists one record per CDR3 protein. The sample holds some 170,000 distinct CDR3 sequences; 40% to 55% are singletons and the top ten take roughly 1.1%. Only patients with CD8+CD57+ cell expansion on flow cytometry were chosen for sequencing. The sample taken for sequencing was sorted CD4+, CD8+, or CD8+CD57+ T cells (not recorded which) from PBMCs. The gene calls are TRBV10-2 and TRBJ2-7; D unresolved. The receptor was isolated from a human donor with aplastic anemia. CDR3 sequence: CASSSANEQYF. CDR3 nucleotide sequence: TGCGCCAGCAGTTCAGCAAACGAGCAGTACTTC.